The present T cell receptor beta chain was sequenced within a study of OX40 agonist ivuxolimab in advanced cancers. Study-level information: Treatment received earlier with anti-PD-1, anti-PD-L1 or anti-CTLA-4 agents was allowed, and more than 35% had some.

Whole-study findings and limits: Dose levels from 0.1 to 3.0 mg/kg saw CD4+ and CD8+ blood T cells expand clonally by week 6.

With regard to this clone: Its antigen is as yet unknown.

Only in-frame clones appear in the TCRdb table, and some are missing; sequencing was by immunoSEQ multiplex PCR. Of roughly 100,000 clones in the sample, 75% to 95% were seen once. Blood draws occurred at baseline, cycle 4 day 1, and cycle 7 day 1. Per germline, CDR1 MNHEY and CDR2 SVGAGI. The ends were cut back, 4 bases at V and 2 bases at J, with 2 bases in the middle. The CDR3 loop spans 11 amino acids. The chain recombines TRBV6-5 with TRBJ1-1; no definite D call. The input for sequencing was CD4+ or CD8+ T cells sorted from blood, taken in a trial of the OX40 agonist ivuxolimab. The sequence derives from an adult with an advanced solid tumor such as melanoma, head and neck, liver or kidney cancer. DNA of the CDR3: TGTGCCAGCAGTTCAAACACTGAAGCTTTCTTT. Translated: CASSSNTEAFF.